Detailed here is one T cell receptor beta chain. The V gene's germline CDR1 is MDHEN and CDR2 SYDVKM. The CDR3 length is 15 residues. J gave up 4 bases and V 4 bases, and 8 bases lay outside the gene matches. Authors' data handling: From reference gene primer amplification, estimates of nucleated cell counts were derived. Libraries were prepared by immunoSEQ multiplex PCR; TCRdb keeps only in-frame clonotypes and omits some of them. That table supplies the V and J calls and clone size; D and trimming were determined from the DNA. The sample records 300,000 or so clones, approximately 87% being singletons. The data were taken from a study of blood T cell repertoires in COVID-19. The overall study: Nucleic acid was either cDNA or gDNA, and it came from T cells, B-cell-depleted T cells, or PBMCs.

Seattle enrolled patients during active infection and tracked them longitudinally. Source material: peripheral blood. The TCR originated in a woman between 25 and 40 years old with COVID-19, enrolled during active disease. V gene TRBV28 combines with J gene TRBJ1-2; 8 bases map to TRBD1. The CDR3 DNA reads TGTGCCAGCAGTTCGGGACAGGATGAGGTCTATGGCTACACCTTC. Its protein product is CASSSGQDEVYGYTF.